This T cell receptor beta chain was identified in a study of cytomegalovirus exposure and HLA in healthy donors. V lost 5 bases and J lost 1, with 17 bases in between. Germline CDR1 is MNHEY and CDR2 is SMNVEV (reference sequence). CDR3 length: 17 amino acids. The PCR made use of 60 Vbeta and 13 Jbeta primers. Generated by immunoSEQ multiplex PCR, the TCRdb table keeps only in-frame clones and is missing some. The sample lists 90,000 to 150,000 clones; about 81% were seen once. The sequenced sample was PBMCs. This receptor was taken from a middle-aged woman in good health and CMV-seropositive. The chain joins TRBV27 to TRBJ2-2; TRBD1 is a possible D gene (6 bases). CDR3 sequence: CASSPWTATKNTGELFF. The CDR3 nucleotides read TGTGCCAGCAGTCCTTGGACAGCTACGAAGAACACCGGGGAGCTGTTTTTT.